These 9 T cell receptor beta chains were sequenced from one sample in a study of shared clonotypes between healthy human individuals (dated by TCRdb to the early 2020s). Library creation used the immunoSEQ multiplex PCR assay. TCRdb retrieved this table from immuneACCESS and kept in-frame rearrangements only. Not all clones are present; in checked studies, unresolved V genes account for under half, and no reason is known for the remainder. The sample table contains around 990,000 clones; only one count was recorded for roughly 77% of them. Clones ranked in the top ten supply roughly 0.9% of the sample. The sequenced material came from memory CD4+ T cells from PBMCs. The sample's cell subset or site label is to be understood as: CD45RA-negative fraction. The receptors stem from a man in his late teens or twenties in good health. Some clones in this sample may be carry-over from other donors' samples.

The chain is built from TRBV7-2 and TRBJ2-5; possibly TRBD1 for D (6 bases). V lost 2 bases to trimming and J lost 5 bases, with 15 bases between them. The CDR3 consists of 15 residues. The germline V gene encodes CDR1 SGHTA and CDR2 FQGNSA. CDR3 in amino acids: CASSLTGAGQETQYF. The CDR3 DNA follows: TGTGCCAGCAGCTTAACCGGGGCTGGACAGGAGACCCAGTACTTC.

This chain links TRBV7-3 with TRBJ2-7, with 7 bases fitting TRBD2. The junction had 10 bases not matched to a gene; V was cut back by 5 bases and J by 0 bases. The CDR3 contains 16 residues. Germline values: CDR1 SGHTA, CDR2 FQGTGA. The CDR3 sequence: CASSERRGVSSYEQYF. The CDR3 DNA is TGTGCCAGCAGCGAACGTCGGGGGGTTAGCTCCTACGAGCAGTACTTC.

For this clone: Other nucleotide sequences in the sample specify the same CDR3. The CDR3 is CASSPGLAGTYEQYF. Here the CDR3 DNA reads TGTGCCAGTAGTCCAGGACTAGCGGGGACCTACGAGCAGTACTTC. The chain employs TRBV19 and TRBJ2-7, with TRBD2 matching 12 bases. The ends lost 5 bases at V and 2 bases at J; junction bases unmatched: 4. Germline CDR1 reads LNHDA; CDR2 reads SQIVND (reference sequence). This CDR3 comprises 15 residues.

The sample holds one count of this clone. This chain uses TRBV19 with TRBJ2-7; D possibly matches TRBD1 or TRBD2 (5 bases each). This CDR3 has 14 residues. Looked up from germline, CDR1 is LNHDA and CDR2 is SQIVND (reference sequence). V was pared by 5 bases and J by 2 bases, with 13 bases between. The CDR3 DNA is TGTGCCAGTAGTGACCGCCCGGGGCCCTACGAGCAGTACTTC. Translation: CASSDRPGPYEQYF.

The rearrangement joins TRBV5-1 to TRBJ2-5; no firm D call. Germline loops: CDR1 SGHRS, CDR2 YFSETQ. The CDR3 extends over 17 amino acids. The V and J ends lost 1 base and 3 bases respectively, with 19 bases between them. The CDR3 DNA reads as TGCGCCAGCAGCTTGTTTAGAGCCTCGACTGACAAAGAGACCCAGTACTTC. Its translation: CASSLFRASTDKETQYF.

The V call is TRBV28, the J call TRBJ2-5; D is possibly TRBD1 (6 bases). Germline loops: CDR1 MDHEN, CDR2 SYDVKM. The V and J ends lost 5 bases and 9 bases respectively, with 19 bases between them. This CDR3 is built from 14 residues. The CDR3 is CASSRGGSGKAQYF. In nucleotides, the CDR3 is TGTGCCAGCAGTCGAGGGGGATCGGGGAAAGCCCAGTACTTC.

The rearrangement links TRBV30 to TRBJ2-1; D uncertain. The CDR3 totals 11 residues. Germline lookup yields CDR1 GTSNPN and CDR2 SVGIG (reference sequence). The V gene lost 2 bases and the J gene lost 9 bases, with 8 bases spanning the gap. The CDR3 region has the DNA TGTGCCTGGAGTTTCCGAGCTGAGCAGTTCTTC. It is translated as CAWSFRAEQFF. Full variable domain (missing parts from reference TRBV30 and TRBJ2-1): SQTIHQWPATLVQPVGSPLSLECTVEGTSNPNLYWYRQAAGRGLQLLFYSVGIGQISSEVPQNLSASRPQDRQFILSSKKLLLSDSGFYLCAWSFRAEQFFGPGTRLTVL.

Details on this clone: In the same sample, other DNA sequences code for this CDR3. The CDR3 nucleotides read TGTGCCAGCAGTTTTGGGGGATCCGGGGCCAACGTCCTGACTTTC. This gives the protein CASSFGGSGANVLTF. This chain uses TRBV27 with TRBJ2-6; tentatively, D is TRBD1 or TRBD2 (5 bases each). Deletions cut 3 bases from V and 4 bases from J, with 10 bases between. CDR1 and CDR2 (germline): MNHEY, SMNVEV (reference sequence). CDR3 length: 15 amino acids.

V usage is TRBV6-1 and J usage is TRBJ2-7, with D possibly being TRBD2 (6 bases). The V end lost 1 base, the J end lost 2 bases, and 12 bases lay between the germline ends. There are 15 residues in the CDR3. In germline, CDR1 is MNHNS, CDR2 SASEGT. The CDR3 loop is CASSEVWTTTYEQYF. The CDR3 nucleotides are TGTGCCAGCAGTGAAGTGTGGACTACCACCTACGAGCAGTACTTC.